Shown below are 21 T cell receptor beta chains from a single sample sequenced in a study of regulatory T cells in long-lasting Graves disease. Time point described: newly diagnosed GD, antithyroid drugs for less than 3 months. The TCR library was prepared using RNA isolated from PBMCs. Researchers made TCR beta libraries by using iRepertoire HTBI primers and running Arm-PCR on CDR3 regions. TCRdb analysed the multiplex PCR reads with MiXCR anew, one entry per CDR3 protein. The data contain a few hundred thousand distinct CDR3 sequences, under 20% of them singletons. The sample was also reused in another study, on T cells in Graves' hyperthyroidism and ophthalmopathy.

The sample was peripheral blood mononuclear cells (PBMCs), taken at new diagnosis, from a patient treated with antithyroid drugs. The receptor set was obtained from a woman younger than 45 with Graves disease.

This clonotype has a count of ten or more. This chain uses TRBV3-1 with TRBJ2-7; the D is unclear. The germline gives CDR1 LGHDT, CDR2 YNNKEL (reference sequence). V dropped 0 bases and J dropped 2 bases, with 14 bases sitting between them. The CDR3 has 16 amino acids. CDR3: CASSQDPQVPTYEQYF. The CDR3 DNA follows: TGTGCCAGCAGCCAAGATCCCCAGGTACCGACCTACGAGCAGTACTTC.

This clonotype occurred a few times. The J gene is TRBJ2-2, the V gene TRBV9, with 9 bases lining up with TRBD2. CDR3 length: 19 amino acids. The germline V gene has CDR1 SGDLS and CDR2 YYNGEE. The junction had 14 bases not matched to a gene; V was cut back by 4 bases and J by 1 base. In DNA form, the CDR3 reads TGTGCCAGCAGCCCCAGGGATTTTAGCGGGGGCCTGAACACCGGGGAGCTGTTTTTT. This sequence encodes CASSPRDFSGGLNTGELFF.

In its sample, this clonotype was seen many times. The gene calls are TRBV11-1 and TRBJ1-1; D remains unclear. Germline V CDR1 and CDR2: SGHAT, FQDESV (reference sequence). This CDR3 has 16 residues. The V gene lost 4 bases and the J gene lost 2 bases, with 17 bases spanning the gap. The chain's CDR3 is CASSSPVKDFNTEAFF. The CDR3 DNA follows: TGTGCCAGCAGCTCACCGGTCAAGGACTTCAACACTGAAGCTTTCTTT.

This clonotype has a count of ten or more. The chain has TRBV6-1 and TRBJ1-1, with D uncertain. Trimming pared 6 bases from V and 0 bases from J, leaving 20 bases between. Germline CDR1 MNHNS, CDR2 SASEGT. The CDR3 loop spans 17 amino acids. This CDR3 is CASSGKSQTVMNTEAFF. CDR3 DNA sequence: TGTGCCAGCAGCGGCAAGAGTCAGACGGTAATGAACACTGAAGCTTTCTTT.

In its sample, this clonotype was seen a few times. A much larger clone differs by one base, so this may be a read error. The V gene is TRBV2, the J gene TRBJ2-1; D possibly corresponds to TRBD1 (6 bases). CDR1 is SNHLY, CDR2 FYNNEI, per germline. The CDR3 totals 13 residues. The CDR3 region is CASSGQGYETRYF. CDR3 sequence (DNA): TGTGCCAGCAGTGGCCAGGGGTATGAGACCCGGTACTTC.

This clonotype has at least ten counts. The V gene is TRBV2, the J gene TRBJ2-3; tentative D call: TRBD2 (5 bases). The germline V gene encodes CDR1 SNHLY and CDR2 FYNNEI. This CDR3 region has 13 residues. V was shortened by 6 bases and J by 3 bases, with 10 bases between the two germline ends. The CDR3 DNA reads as TGTGCCAGCAGGGAGGATACTACAGATACGCAGTATTTT. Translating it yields CASREDTTDTQYF. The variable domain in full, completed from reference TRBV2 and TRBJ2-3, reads EPEVTQTPSHQVTQMGQEVILRCVPISNHLYFYWYRQILGQKVEFLVSFYNNEISEKSEIFDDQFSVERPDGSNFTLKIRSTKLEDSAMYFCASREDTTDTQYFGPGTRLTVL.

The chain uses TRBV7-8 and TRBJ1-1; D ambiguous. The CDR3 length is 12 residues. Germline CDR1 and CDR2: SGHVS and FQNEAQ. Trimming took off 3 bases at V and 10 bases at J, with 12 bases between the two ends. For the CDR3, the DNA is TGTGCCAGCAGCTTTAAGGGCTGGGGAGCTTTCTTT. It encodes CASSFKGWGAFF.

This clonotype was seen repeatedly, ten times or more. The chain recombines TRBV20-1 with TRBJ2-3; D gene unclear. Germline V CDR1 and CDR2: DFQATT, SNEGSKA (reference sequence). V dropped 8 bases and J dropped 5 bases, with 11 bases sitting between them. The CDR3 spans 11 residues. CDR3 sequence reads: CSTPVGDTQYF. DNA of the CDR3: TGCAGTACTCCTGTGGGAGATACGCAGTATTTT.

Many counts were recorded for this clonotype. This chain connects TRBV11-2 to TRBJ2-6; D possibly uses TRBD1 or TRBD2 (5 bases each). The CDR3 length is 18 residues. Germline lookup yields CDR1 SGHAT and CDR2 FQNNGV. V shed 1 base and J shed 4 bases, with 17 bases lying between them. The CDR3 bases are TGTGCCAGCAGCTTAGTCATGGGGTCGGGGCACGGGGCCAACGTCCTGACTTTC. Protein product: CASSLVMGSGHGANVLTF.

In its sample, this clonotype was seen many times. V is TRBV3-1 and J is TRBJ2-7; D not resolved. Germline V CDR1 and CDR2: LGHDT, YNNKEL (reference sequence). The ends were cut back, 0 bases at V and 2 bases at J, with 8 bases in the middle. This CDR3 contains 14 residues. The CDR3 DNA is TGTGCCAGCAGCCAAGACGAACAGACCTACGAGCAGTACTTC. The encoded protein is CASSQDEQTYEQYF.

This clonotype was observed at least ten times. In DNA, the CDR3 is TGTGCCAGCAGGCCTACAGGGAACTATGGCTACACCTTC. Translating it yields CASRPTGNYGYTF. The chain employs TRBV11-2 and TRBJ1-2, with a tentative D call TRBD1 (6 bases). Germline V gene lookup returns CDR1 SGHAT and CDR2 FQNNGV. The CDR3 is made up of 13 amino acids. Trimming took 6 bases from V and 2 from J, leaving 10 bases between them.

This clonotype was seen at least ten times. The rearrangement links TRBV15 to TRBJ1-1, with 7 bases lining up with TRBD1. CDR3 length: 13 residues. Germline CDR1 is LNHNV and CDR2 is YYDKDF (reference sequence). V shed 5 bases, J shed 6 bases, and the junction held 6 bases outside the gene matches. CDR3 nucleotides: TGTGCCACCAGCGCAGGGGGTAGGGCTGAAGCTTTCTTT. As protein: CATSAGGRAEAFF. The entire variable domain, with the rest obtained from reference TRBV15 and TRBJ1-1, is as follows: DAMVIQNPRYQVTQFGKPVTLSCSQTLNHNVMYWYQQKSSQAPKLLFHYYDKDFNNEADTPDNFQSRRPNTSFCFLDIRSPGLGDTAMYLCATSAGGRAEAFFGQGTRLTVV.

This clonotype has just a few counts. The CDR3 bases are TGTGCCAGCAAGGGGTTCAATCAGCCCCAGCATTTT. It codes for CASKGFNQPQHF. The rearrangement joins TRBV2 to TRBJ1-5; perhaps TRBD1 as D (5 bases). Germline V gene sequence: CDR1 SNHLY, CDR2 FYNNEI. The length of the CDR3 is 12 residues. V was pared by 7 bases and J by 3 bases, with 7 bases between.

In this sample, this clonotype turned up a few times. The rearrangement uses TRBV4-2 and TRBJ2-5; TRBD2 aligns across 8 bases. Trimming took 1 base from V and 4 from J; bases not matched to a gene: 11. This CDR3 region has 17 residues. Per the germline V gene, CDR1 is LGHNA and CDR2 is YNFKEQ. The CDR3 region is CASSQGKSGGAPETQYF. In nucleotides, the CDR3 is TGTGCCAGCAGCCAAGGGAAAAGCGGGGGAGCCCCAGAGACCCAGTACTTC.

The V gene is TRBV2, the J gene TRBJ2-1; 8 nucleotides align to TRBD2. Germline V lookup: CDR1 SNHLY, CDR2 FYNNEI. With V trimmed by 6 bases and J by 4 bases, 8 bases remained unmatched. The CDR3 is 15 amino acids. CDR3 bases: TGTGCCAGCAGCTCCTATAGCGGGGTTTACAATGAGCAGTTCTTC. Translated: CASSSYSGVYNEQFF.

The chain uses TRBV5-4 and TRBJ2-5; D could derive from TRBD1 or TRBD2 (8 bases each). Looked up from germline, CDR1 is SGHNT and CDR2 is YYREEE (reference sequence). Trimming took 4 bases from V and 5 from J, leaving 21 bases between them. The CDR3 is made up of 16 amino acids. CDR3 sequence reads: CASSPGGQGALETQYF. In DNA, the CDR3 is TGTGCCAGCAGCCCGGGAGGGCAGGGGGCTTTGGAGACCCAGTACTTC. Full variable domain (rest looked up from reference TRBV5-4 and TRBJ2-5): ETGVTQSPTHLIKTRGQQVTLRCSSQSGHNTVSWYQQALGQGPQFIFQYYREEENGRGNFPPRFSGLQFPNYSSELNVNALELDDSALYLCASSPGGQGALETQYFGPGTRLLVL.

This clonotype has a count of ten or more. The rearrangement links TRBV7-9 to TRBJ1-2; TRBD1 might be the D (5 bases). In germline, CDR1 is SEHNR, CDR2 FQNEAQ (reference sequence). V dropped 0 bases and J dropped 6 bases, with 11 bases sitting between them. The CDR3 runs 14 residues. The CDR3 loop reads CASSLAEGFNGYTF. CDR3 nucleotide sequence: TGTGCCAGCAGCTTAGCAGAGGGGTTCAATGGCTACACCTTC.

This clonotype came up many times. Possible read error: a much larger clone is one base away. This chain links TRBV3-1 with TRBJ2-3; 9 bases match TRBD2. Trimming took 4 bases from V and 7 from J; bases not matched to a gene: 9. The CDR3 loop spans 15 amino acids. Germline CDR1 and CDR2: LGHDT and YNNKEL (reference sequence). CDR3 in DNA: TGTGCCAGCAGCCTCGCCAGCGGGGGGACCAATACGCAGTATTTT. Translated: CASSLASGGTNTQYF.

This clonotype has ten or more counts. The CDR3 DNA is TGTGCCAGCAGCCGGAGACAGAGCTATGAAGCTTTCTTT. This codes for CASSRRQSYEAFF. This chain uses TRBV12-3 or TRBV12-4 with TRBJ1-1; a possible D gene is TRBD1 (5 bases). V gave up 6 bases and J gave up 7 bases, with 15 bases separating them. This CDR3 region has 13 residues.

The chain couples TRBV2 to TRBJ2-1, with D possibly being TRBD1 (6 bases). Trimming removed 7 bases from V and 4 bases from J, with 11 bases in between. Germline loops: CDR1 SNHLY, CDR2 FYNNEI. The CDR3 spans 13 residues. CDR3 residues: CASMNRDYNEQFF. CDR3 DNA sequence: TGTGCCAGCATGAACAGGGATTACAATGAGCAGTTCTTC. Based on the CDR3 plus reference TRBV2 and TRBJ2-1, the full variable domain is EPEVTQTPSHQVTQMGQEVILRCVPISNHLYFYWYRQILGQKVEFLVSFYNNEISEKSEIFDDQFSVERPDGSNFTLKIRSTKLEDSAMYFCASMNRDYNEQFFGPGTRLTVL.

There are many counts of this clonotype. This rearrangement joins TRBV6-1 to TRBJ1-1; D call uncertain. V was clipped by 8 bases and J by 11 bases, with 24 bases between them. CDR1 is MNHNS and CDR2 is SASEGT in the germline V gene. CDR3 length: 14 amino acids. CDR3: CASVFRGNTLRAFF. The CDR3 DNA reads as TGTGCCAGCGTTTTTCGCGGGAACACCCTTCGGGCTTTCTTT.